These 23 T cell receptor beta chains originate from one sample sequenced in a study of beta chain features in type 1 diabetes. As every portion of the isolated RNA was reverse transcribed, the sequencing read expressed TCRB transcripts. The table came from immunoSEQ multiplex PCR; TCRdb's copy has only in-frame clones and leaves some out. The table lists more than 300,000 clones, roughly an eighth of them singletons. What was sequenced was naive CD4+ T cells from blood. These receptor sequences come from a young man in good health.

This clone has more than one count but fewer than ten. The J gene is TRBJ1-6, the V gene TRBV2; no clear D. The CDR3 extends over 15 amino acids. The germline CDR1 and CDR2 sequences are SNHLY and FYNNEI. V was shortened by 0 bases and J by 7 bases, with 10 bases between the two germline ends. The CDR3, as DNA: TGTGCCAGCAGTGAAGCTTACAGAAGAAATTCACCCCTCCACTTT. Translated: CASSEAYRRNSPLHF.

This clone was observed a handful of times. This sequence joins TRBV6-5 and TRBJ2-3; 7 bases map to TRBD2. Trimming took 4 bases from V and 0 from J; bases not matched to a gene: 4. The CDR3 has 15 residues. The V gene's germline CDR1 is MNHEY and CDR2 SVGAGI. In nucleotides, the CDR3 is TGTGCCAGCAGTTTTAATAGCGGGAGCACAGATACGCAGTATTTT. This encodes CASSFNSGSTDTQYF.

This chain joins TRBV11-2 and TRBJ1-2; D perhaps matches TRBD1 (6 bases). Trimming pared 6 bases from V and 2 bases from J, leaving 13 bases between. This CDR3 contains 14 residues. CDR1 is SGHAT, CDR2 FQNNGV, per germline. Here the CDR3 reads CASSSRGSNYGYTF. The CDR3 DNA follows: TGTGCCAGCAGTTCCAGGGGAAGCAACTATGGCTACACCTTC.

The chain links TRBV28 to TRBJ1-2; D unclear. The CDR3 extends over 11 amino acids. V shed 6 bases and J shed 5 bases, with 7 bases lying between them. Germline V lookup: CDR1 MDHEN, CDR2 SYDVKM. The CDR3 DNA sequence: TGTGCCAGCAGCTCTCGGTATGGCTACACCTTC. Amino acid sequence: CASSSRYGYTF.

This clone was recorded a few times. The chain is built from TRBV10-3 and TRBJ1-6; 7 nucleotides line up with TRBD1. Trimming took 3 bases from V and 7 from J; bases not matched to a gene: 6. Germline CDR1 is ENHRY and CDR2 is SYGVKD. The length of the CDR3 is 15 residues. Written as DNA, the CDR3 is TGTGCCATCAGTGACCTGGCAGGGGGAAATTCACCCCTCCACTTT. This codes for CAISDLAGGNSPLHF.

The V gene is TRBV27, the J gene TRBJ2-1; the D gene is possibly TRBD1 (5 bases). V was pared by 6 bases and J by 4 bases, with 10 bases between. Germline CDR1 and CDR2: MNHEY and SMNVEV (reference sequence). The CDR3 is made up of 13 amino acids. In DNA, the CDR3 is TGTGCCAGCAGACAGGCCGATTACAATGAGCAGTTCTTC. Residues: CASRQADYNEQFF.

The rearrangement joins TRBV19 to TRBJ1-2; no clear D. The CDR3 length is 14 residues. V was cut by 7 bases and J by 5 bases, with 17 bases left in between. CDR1 is LNHDA, CDR2 SQIVND, per germline (reference sequence). The CDR3 nucleotides read TGTGCCAGTATGTTGGAGTCCGAGGCTTATGGCTACACCTTC. The encoded protein is CASMLESEAYGYTF.

In its sample, this clone was seen a few times. The chain uses TRBV25-1 and TRBJ2-5; 7 bases fit TRBD1. The CDR3 is made up of 15 amino acids. Germline assignment: CDR1 MGHDK and CDR2 SYGVNS. The V gene end was trimmed by 4 bases and the J gene end by 7 bases; junction bases not matched to a gene: 12. The CDR3 DNA follows: TGTGCCAGCAGTGTAACCGGGACCCCAGGGGGGACCCAGTACTTC. This translates into CASSVTGTPGGTQYF.

The chain links TRBV28 to TRBJ2-1, with D hard to call. Germline-derived CDR1 and CDR2 are MDHEN and SYDVKM. This CDR3 spans 15 amino acids. The germline V and J ends were trimmed by 3 bases and 0 bases, with 9 bases remaining between them. Here the CDR3 DNA reads TGTGCCAGCAGTTTCGAGAGGAGCTCCTACAATGAGCAGTTCTTC. The encoded protein is CASSFERSSYNEQFF. Based on the CDR3 plus reference TRBV28 and TRBJ2-1, the full variable domain is DVKVTQSSRYLVKRTGEKVFLECVQDMDHENMFWYRQDPGLGLRLIYFSYDVKMKEKGDIPEGYSVSREKKERFSLILESASTNQTSMYLCASSFERSSYNEQFFGPGTRLTVL.

Written as DNA, the CDR3 is TGTGCCAGCAGCCCACAGGGGGGGAACACTGAAGCTTTCTTT. This codes for CASSPQGGNTEAFF. The genes are TRBV7-2 and TRBJ1-1; 8 bases match TRBD1. The V segment lost 5 bases and the J segment 1 base; nucleotides outside the gene matches: 3. Germline CDR1 is SGHTA and CDR2 is FQGNSA. The CDR3 has 14 residues. The complete variable domain, with remaining parts taken from reference TRBV7-2 and TRBJ1-1, reads GAGVSQSPSNKVTEKGKDVELRCDPISGHTALYWYRQSLGQGLEFLIYFQGNSAPDKSGLPSDRFSAERTGGSVSTLTIQRTQQEDSAVYLCASSPQGGNTEAFFGQGTRLTVV.

The gene calls are TRBV30 and TRBJ2-6; D possibly corresponds to TRBD1 (5 bases). The CDR3 sequence is 15 residues long. The V end lost 2 bases, the J end lost 3 bases, and 11 bases lay between the germline ends. Germline loops: CDR1 GTSNPN, CDR2 SVGIG (reference sequence). The CDR3 spells CAWSPTVGGANVLTF. The DNA of the CDR3 is TGTGCCTGGAGTCCGACAGTCGGTGGGGCCAACGTCCTGACTTTC.

This clone was observed a few times. CDR3 coding DNA: TGTGCCAGCAAGGGGCCTGGAAACACCATATATTTT. Translated, it gives CASKGPGNTIYF. The V gene is TRBV25-1, the J gene TRBJ1-3, with D maybe TRBD1 (5 bases). Germline CDR1 is MGHDK and CDR2 is SYGVNS. V dropped 7 bases and J dropped 2 bases, with 6 bases sitting between them. CDR3 length equals 12 residues.

This chain uses TRBV27 with TRBJ2-1, with TRBD1 as a possible D gene (5 bases). Trimming shortened V by 3 bases and J by 6 bases, and 12 bases separated the two germline ends. Germline lookup yields CDR1 MNHEY and CDR2 SMNVEV (reference sequence). The length of the CDR3 is 14 residues. The CDR3 DNA reads TGTGCCAGCAGTTTTAGGGGTTTGGGCAATGAGCAGTTCTTC. This encodes CASSFRGLGNEQFF.

In its sample, this clone was seen a few times. The chain employs TRBV7-9 and TRBJ2-5, with 9 bases identical to TRBD2. CDR1 is SEHNR, CDR2 FQNEAQ, per germline (reference sequence). The CDR3 length is 14 residues. The J segment lost 4 bases and the V segment lost 6 bases, leaving 6 bases of the junction unmatched. For the CDR3, the DNA is TGTGCCAGCAGGCCCGGCGGGGGGGCAGAGACCCAGTACTTC. The encoded protein is CASRPGGGAETQYF.

The chain couples TRBV28 to TRBJ2-7, with D possibly matching TRBD1 (6 bases). V lost 6 bases and J lost 0, with 15 bases in between. CDR1 and CDR2 from the germline V gene are MDHEN and SYDVKM. There are 15 residues in the CDR3. The CDR3 DNA reads TGTGCCAGCAGCGCTTCAGGGGTGAGCTCCTACGAGCAGTACTTC. The encoded protein is CASSASGVSSYEQYF.

This clone was observed a few times. This chain links TRBV19 with TRBJ2-7, with 9 bases that match TRBD1. This CDR3 contains 14 residues. Germline V gene sequence: CDR1 LNHDA, CDR2 SQIVND (reference sequence). V gave up 4 bases and J gave up 7 bases; unmatched junction bases: 8. The CDR3 sequence: CASSTAGTGNEQYF. Written as DNA, the CDR3 is TGTGCCAGTAGTACAGCCGGGACAGGGAATGAGCAGTACTTC.

This clone has just a few counts. Sequence at one end of the junction differs from germline and may be a read error. The chain joins TRBV7-8 to TRBJ1-5; unclear D gene. Germline CDR1 reads SGHVS; CDR2 reads FQNEAQ. This CDR3 contains 13 residues. The CDR3 spells CASSPGSSQPQHF. In DNA, the CDR3 is TGTGCCAGCAGCCCCGGGAGCAGTCAGCCCCAGCATTTT.

This sequence joins TRBV5-1 and TRBJ2-4; TRBD1 matches at 7 bases. The CDR3 is made up of 15 amino acids. CDR1 SGHRS and CDR2 YFSETQ come from the germline V gene. With 0 bases clipped from V and 4 bases from J, the junction kept 4 bases outside the gene matches. The CDR3 DNA reads as TGCGCCAGCAGCTTGGGGGGGACAGATAAAAACATTCAGTACTTC. Translated: CASSLGGTDKNIQYF.

The chain employs TRBV5-1 and TRBJ2-2; D ambiguous. CDR1 and CDR2 from the germline V gene are SGHRS and YFSETQ. Trimming stripped 4 bases from V and 6 bases from J, with 7 bases between. CDR3 length: 12 amino acids. DNA for the CDR3: TGCGCCAGCAGCATCTCGTCCGGGGAGCTGTTTTTT. It specifies CASSISSGELFF.

This clone was recorded at least ten times. The V gene is TRBV4-2, the J gene TRBJ2-7; D is undetermined. The germline V and J ends were trimmed by 0 bases and 8 bases, with 8 bases remaining between them. Germline V gene lookup returns CDR1 LGHNA and CDR2 YNFKEQ. CDR3 length equals 12 residues. The CDR3 DNA is TGTGCCAGCAGCCAAGATAGTCCGCAGCAGTACTTC. It translates to CASSQDSPQQYF.

This clone occurred a few times. The V gene is TRBV2, the J gene TRBJ2-7; 8 bases line up with TRBD1. Unmatched junction bases numbered 8, after V lost 4 bases and J lost 3 bases. The CDR3 sequence is 15 residues long. CDR1 and CDR2 (germline): SNHLY, FYNNEI. The CDR3 region has the DNA TGTGCCAGCAGTGCGACAGGGGTTAGCTACTACGAGCAGTACTTC. Translated: CASSATGVSYYEQYF.

The table lists this clone with a few counts. V gene TRBV28 combines with J gene TRBJ1-5; TRBD1 agrees at 9 bases. The germline V gene has CDR1 MDHEN and CDR2 SYDVKM. The CDR3 is made up of 15 amino acids. The J segment lost 1 base and the V segment lost 4 bases, leaving 2 bases of the junction unmatched. This chain's CDR3 is CASSWDRASNQPQHF. CDR3 nucleotide sequence: TGTGCCAGCAGTTGGGACAGGGCCAGCAATCAGCCCCAGCATTTT.

A word on this clone: This sample includes further DNA sequences coding for the same CDR3. V usage is TRBV28 and J usage is TRBJ2-7; 12 bases are shared with TRBD1. The CDR3 spans 14 residues. Per germline, CDR1 MDHEN and CDR2 SYDVKM. With 5 bases clipped from V and 3 bases from J, the junction kept 2 bases outside the gene matches. The CDR3 sequence is CASSRDRGLYEQYF. The DNA for the CDR3 is TGTGCCAGCAGTCGGGACAGGGGGCTCTACGAGCAGTACTTC.